These T cell receptor beta chains were read from a single sample in a study of blood T cells in healthy people across ages. TCRdb itself ran the 5' RACE reads through MiXCR, one entry per CDR3 protein. Here the sample spans hundreds of thousands of distinct CDR3 sequences, 45% to 50% being singletons. The material sequenced was blood. These receptors all come from a woman aged 60-75 years in good health. Both conserved end residues are part of each CDR3. The order of the fields is D gene, V gene, clone size, J gene, CDR3 protein, CDR3 DNA. D genes are given only for firm matches. Clone size, where shown, is once, few, many, or a class for clones that have expanded.

>TRBD2|TRBV20-1|NA|TRBJ2-5
CSARDYAGGLETQYF
TGCAGTGCTAGAGACTACGCGGGGGGGCTAGAGACCCAGTACTTC
>TRBD1|TRBV5-1|few|TRBJ2-3
CASSMGTDDTDTQYF
TGCGCCAGCAGCATGGGGACAGATGACACAGATACGCAGTATTTT
>TRBD1|TRBV10-3|few|TRBJ1-5
CAISESGQGNQPQHF
TGTGCCATCAGTGAGTCGGGACAGGGCAATCAGCCCCAGCATTTT
>TRBD2|TRBV27|NA|TRBJ2-3
CASIGLAGGSDTQYF
TGTGCCAGCATCGGACTAGCGGGAGGGTCAGATACGCAGTATTTT
>NA|TRBV7-3|few|TRBJ2-5
CASSPQGGKQETQYF
TGTGCCAGCAGCCCTCAGGGGGGGAAGCAAGAGACCCAGTACTTC
>TRBD1|TRBV11-1|NA|TRBJ2-5
CASRRRDRVRETQYF
TGTGCCAGCAGACGCCGGGACAGGGTTCGTGAGACCCAGTACTTC
>NA|TRBV7-2|NA|TRBJ2-1
CASSKQGYGQFF
TGTGCCAGCAGCAAACAGGGTTACGGGCAGTTCTTC
>TRBD1|TRBV20-1|NA|TRBJ2-5
CSAPRGTVRETQYF
TGCAGTGCTCCTAGAGGGACAGTACGAGAGACCCAGTACTTC
>NA|TRBV30|NA|TRBJ1-3
CALGPSAGNTIYF
TGTGCCCTGGGGCCTTCCGCTGGAAACACCATATATTTT
>TRBD1|TRBV2|NA|TRBJ2-5
CATDRSQETQYF
TGTGCCACGGACAGGAGTCAAGAGACCCAGTACTTC
>NA|TRBV20-1|few|TRBJ2-5
CSAGEGQGKAQYF
TGCAGTGCGGGAGAGGGTCAGGGTAAGGCCCAGTACTTC
>NA|TRBV24-1|NA|TRBJ2-3
CATSDPPAGDTQYF
TGTGCCACCAGTGATCCCCCGGCTGGAGATACGCAGTATTTT
>NA|TRBV7-2|NA|TRBJ1-1
CASSLYRVSTEAFF
TGTGCCAGCAGCTTGTACAGGGTTTCCACTGAAGCTTTCTTT
>TRBD2|TRBV7-2|NA|TRBJ2-3
CASSRASGRGTDTQYF
TGTGCCAGCAGCCGAGCGAGCGGGAGAGGAACAGATACGCAGTATTTT
>TRBD2|TRBV4-2|few|TRBJ2-5
CASSQGLAGGTEYF
TGTGCCAGCAGCCAGGGACTAGCGGGGGGCACCGAGTACTTC
>NA|TRBV6-2/TRBV6-3|NA|TRBJ2-2
CASNLYQKTGELFF
TGTGCCAGCAATTTGTACCAGAAAACCGGGGAGCTGTTTTTT